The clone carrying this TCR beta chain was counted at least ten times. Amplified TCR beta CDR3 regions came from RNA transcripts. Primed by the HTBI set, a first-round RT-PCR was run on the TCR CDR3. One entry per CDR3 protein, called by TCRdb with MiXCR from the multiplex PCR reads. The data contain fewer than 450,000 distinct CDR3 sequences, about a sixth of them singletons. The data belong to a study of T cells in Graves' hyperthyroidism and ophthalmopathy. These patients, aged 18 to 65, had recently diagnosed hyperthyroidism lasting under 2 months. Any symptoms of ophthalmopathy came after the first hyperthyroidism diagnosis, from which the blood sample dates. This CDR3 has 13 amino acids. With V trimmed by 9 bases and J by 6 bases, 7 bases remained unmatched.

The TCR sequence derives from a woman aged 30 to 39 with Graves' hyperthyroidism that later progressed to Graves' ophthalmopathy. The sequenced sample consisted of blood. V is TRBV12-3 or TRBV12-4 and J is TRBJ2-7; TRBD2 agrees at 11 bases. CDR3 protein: CASKTSGGSEQYF. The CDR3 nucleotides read TGTGCCAGTAAAACTAGCGGGGGTAGCGAGCAGTACTTC.